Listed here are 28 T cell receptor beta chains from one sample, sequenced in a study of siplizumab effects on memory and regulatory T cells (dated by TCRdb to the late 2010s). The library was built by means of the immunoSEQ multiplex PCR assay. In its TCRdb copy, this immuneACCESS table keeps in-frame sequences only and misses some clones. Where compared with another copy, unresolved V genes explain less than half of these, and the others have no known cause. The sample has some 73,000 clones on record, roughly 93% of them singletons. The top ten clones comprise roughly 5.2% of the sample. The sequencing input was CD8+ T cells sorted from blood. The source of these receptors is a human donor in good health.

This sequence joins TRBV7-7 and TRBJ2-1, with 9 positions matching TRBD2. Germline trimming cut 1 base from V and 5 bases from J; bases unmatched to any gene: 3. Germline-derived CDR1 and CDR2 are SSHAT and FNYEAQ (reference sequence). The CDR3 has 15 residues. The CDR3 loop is CASSLEAGGNNEQFF. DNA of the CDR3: TGTGCCAGCAGCTTAGAAGCGGGGGGTAACAATGAGCAGTTCTTC.

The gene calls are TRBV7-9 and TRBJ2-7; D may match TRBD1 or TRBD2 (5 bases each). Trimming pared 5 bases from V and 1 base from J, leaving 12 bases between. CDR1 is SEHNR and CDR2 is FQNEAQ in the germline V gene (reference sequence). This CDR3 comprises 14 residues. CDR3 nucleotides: TGTGCCAGCAGCCCATCCAGGGAGTCCTACGAGCAGTACTTC. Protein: CASSPSRESYEQYF.

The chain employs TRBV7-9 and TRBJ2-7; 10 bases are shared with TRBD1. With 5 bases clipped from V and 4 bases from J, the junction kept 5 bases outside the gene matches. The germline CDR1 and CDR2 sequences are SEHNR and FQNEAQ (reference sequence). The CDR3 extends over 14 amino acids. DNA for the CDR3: TGTGCCAGCAGCGAGACAGGGGGCGGGTACGAGCAGTACTTC. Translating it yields CASSETGGGYEQYF.

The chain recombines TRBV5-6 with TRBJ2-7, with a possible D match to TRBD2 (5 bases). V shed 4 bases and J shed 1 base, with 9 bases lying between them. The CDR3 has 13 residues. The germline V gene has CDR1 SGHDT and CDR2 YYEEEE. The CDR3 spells CASSPGVSYEQYF. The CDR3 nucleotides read TGTGCCAGCAGCCCCGGGGTATCCTACGAGCAGTACTTC.

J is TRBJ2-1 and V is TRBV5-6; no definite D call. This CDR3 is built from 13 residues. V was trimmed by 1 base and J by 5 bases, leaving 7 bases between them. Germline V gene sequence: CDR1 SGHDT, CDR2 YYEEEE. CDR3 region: CASSLIWDNEQFF. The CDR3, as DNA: TGTGCCAGCAGCTTGATTTGGGACAATGAGCAGTTCTTC. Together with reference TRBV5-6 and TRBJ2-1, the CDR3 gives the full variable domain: DAGVTQSPTHLIKTRGQQVTLRCSPKSGHDTVSWYQQALGQGPQFIFQYYEEEERQRGNFPDRFSGHQFPNYSSELNVNALLLGDSALYLCASSLIWDNEQFFGPGTRLTVL.

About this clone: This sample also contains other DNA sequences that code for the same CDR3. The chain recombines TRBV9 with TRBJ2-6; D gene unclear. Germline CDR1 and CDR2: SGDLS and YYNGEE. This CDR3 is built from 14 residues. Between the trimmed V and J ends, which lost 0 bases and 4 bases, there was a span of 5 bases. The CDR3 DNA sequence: TGTGCCAGCAGCGTAGGGTCCGGGGCCAACGTCCTGACTTTC. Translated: CASSVGSGANVLTF.

The CDR3 DNA reads TGCGCCAGCAGCCAAGAGAGAAGCAGGGAAGAGACCCAGTACTTC. Its protein product is CASSQERSREETQYF. The V gene is TRBV4-3, the J gene TRBJ2-5; D is perhaps TRBD1 (5 bases). There are 15 residues in the CDR3. Germline V gene data show CDR1 as LGHNA and CDR2 as YSLEER. Trimming shortened V by 0 bases and J by 3 bases, and 11 bases separated the two germline ends.

The CDR3 here is CASRKGVTEAFF. In DNA form, the CDR3 reads TGTGCCAGTAGAAAAGGGGTGACTGAAGCTTTCTTT. V usage is TRBV19 and J usage is TRBJ1-1, with a weak D call TRBD1 (5 bases). This CDR3 comprises 12 residues. V was clipped by 6 bases and J by 5 bases, with 10 bases between them. Germline lookup yields CDR1 LNHDA and CDR2 SQIVND (reference sequence).

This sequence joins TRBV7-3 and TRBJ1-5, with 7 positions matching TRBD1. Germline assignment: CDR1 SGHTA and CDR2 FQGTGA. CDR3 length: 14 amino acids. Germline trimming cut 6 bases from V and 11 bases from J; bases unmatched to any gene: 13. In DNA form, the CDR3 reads TGTGCCAGCAGACCCGGGACAGCTAAATCAGCCCAGCATTTT. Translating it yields CASRPGTAKSAQHF.

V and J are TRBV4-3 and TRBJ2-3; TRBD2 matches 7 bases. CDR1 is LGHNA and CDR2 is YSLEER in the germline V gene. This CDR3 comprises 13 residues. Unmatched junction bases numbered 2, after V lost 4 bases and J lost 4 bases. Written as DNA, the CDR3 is TGCGCCAGCAGCCTCACTAGCGCAGATACGCAGTATTTT. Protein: CASSLTSADTQYF.

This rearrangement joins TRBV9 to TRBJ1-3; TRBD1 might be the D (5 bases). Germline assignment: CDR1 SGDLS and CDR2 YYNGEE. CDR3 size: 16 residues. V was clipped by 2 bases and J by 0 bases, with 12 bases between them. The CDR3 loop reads CASSVNRNSSGNTIYF. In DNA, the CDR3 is TGTGCCAGCAGCGTGAACAGGAACAGCTCTGGAAACACCATATATTTT.

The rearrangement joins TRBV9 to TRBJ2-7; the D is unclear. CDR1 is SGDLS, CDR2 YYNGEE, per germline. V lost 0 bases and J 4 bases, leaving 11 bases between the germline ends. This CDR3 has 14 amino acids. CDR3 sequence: CASSVGAGDYEQYF. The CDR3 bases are TGTGCCAGCAGCGTAGGGGCAGGAGATTACGAGCAGTACTTC. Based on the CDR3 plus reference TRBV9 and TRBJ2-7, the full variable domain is DSGVTQTPKHLITATGQRVTLRCSPRSGDLSVYWYQQSLDQGLQFLIQYYNGEERAKGNILERFSAQQFPDLHSELNLSSLELGDSALYFCASSVGAGDYEQYFGPGTRLTVT.

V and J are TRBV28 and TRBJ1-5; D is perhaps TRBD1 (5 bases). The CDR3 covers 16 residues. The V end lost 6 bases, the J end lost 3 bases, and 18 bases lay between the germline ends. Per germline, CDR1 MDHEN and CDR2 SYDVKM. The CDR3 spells CASSLLIGTINQPQHF. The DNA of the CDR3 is TGTGCCAGCAGCCTACTTATCGGGACCATCAATCAGCCCCAGCATTTT.

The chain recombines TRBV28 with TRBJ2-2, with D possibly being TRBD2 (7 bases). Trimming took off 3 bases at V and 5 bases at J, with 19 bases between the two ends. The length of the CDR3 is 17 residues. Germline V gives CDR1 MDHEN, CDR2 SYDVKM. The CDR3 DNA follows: TGTGCCAGCAGTTTCTGGGCAGGGGAGGGGCAGACCGGGGAGCTGTTTTTT. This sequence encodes CASSFWAGEGQTGELFF.

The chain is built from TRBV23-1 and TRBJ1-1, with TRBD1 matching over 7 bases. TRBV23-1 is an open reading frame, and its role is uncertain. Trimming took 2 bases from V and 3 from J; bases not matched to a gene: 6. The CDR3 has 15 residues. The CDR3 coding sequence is TGCGCCAGCAGTCAACAGACAGGGCTTGACACTGAAGCTTTCTTT. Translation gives CASSQQTGLDTEAFF.

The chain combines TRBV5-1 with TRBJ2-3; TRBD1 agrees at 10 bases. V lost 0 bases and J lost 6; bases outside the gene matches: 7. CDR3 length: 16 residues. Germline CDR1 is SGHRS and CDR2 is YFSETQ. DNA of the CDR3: TGCGCCAGCAGCTTGGATGGGACAGGGGCCGGGGATACGCAGTATTTT. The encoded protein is CASSLDGTGAGDTQYF.

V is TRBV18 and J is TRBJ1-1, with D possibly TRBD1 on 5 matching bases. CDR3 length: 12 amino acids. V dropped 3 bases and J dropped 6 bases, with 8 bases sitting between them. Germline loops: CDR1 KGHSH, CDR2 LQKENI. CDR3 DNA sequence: TGTGCCAGCTCACCGGGGACCTCTGAAGCTTTCTTT. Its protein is CASSPGTSEAFF.

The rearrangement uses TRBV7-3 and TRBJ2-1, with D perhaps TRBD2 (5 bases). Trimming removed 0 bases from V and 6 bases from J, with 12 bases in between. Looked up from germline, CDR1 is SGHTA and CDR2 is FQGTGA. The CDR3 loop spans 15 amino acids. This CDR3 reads CASSLTPDYLNEQFF. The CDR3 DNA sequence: TGTGCCAGCAGCTTAACCCCCGACTACCTCAATGAGCAGTTCTTC.

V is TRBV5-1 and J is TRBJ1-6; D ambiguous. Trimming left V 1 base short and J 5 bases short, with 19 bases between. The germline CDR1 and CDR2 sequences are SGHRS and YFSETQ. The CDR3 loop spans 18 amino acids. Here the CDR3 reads CASSLMGGRSLNNSPLHF. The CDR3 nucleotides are TGCGCCAGCAGCTTGATGGGAGGTCGGTCCCTAAATAATTCACCCCTCCACTTT.

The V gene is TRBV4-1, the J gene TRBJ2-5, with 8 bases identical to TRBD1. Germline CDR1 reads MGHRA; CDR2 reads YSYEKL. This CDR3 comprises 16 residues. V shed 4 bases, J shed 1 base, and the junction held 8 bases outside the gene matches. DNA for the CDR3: TGCGCCAGCAGCCTCGGGACAGGTTACGCCCAAGAGACCCAGTACTTC. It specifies CASSLGTGYAQETQYF.

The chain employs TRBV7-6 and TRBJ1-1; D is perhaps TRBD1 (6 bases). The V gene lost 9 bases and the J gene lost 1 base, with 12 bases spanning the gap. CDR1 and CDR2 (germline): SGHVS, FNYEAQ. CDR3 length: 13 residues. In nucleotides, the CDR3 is TGTGCCAGTGCAAAGGGACAGAACACTGAAGCTTTCTTT. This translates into CASAKGQNTEAFF.

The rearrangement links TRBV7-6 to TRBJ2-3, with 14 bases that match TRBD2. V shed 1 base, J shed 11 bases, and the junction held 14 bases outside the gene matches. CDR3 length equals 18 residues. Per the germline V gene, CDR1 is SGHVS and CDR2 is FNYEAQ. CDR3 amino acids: CASSLEGFGTSGGLEQYF. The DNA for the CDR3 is TGTGCCAGCAGCTTAGAGGGCTTCGGGACTAGCGGGGGCCTGGAGCAGTATTTT.

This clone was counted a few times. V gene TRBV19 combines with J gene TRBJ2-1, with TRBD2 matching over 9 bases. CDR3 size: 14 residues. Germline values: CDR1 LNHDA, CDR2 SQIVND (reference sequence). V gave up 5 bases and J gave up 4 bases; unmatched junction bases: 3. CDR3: CASSVGLAYNEQFF. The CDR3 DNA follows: TGTGCCAGTAGTGTAGGACTAGCGTACAATGAGCAGTTCTTC.

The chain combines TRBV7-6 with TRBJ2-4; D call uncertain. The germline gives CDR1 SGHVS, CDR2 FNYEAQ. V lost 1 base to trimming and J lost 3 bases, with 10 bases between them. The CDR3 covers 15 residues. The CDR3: CASSLGPSVKNIQYF. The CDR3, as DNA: TGTGCCAGCAGCTTAGGACCCTCTGTCAAAAACATTCAGTACTTC.

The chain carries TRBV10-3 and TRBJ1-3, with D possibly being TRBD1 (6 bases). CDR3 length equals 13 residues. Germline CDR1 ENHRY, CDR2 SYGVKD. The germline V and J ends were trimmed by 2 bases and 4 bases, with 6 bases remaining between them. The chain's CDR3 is CAISEGGGNTIYF. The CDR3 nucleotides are TGTGCCATCAGTGAGGGGGGCGGAAACACCATATATTTT.

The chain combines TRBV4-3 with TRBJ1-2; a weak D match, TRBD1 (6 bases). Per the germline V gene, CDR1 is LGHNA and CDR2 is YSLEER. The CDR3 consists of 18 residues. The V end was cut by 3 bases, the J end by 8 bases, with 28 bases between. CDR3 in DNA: TGCGCCAGCAGCCATTGGGGGGGCGCACCACAAACTAACTCCGGCTACACCTTC. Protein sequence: CASSHWGGAPQTNSGYTF.

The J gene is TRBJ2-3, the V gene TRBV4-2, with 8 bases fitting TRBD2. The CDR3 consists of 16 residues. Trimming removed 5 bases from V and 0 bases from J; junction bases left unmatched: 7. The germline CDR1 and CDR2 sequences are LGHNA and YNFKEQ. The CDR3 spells CASSDSLAVSTDTQYF. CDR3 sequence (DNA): TGTGCCAGCAGCGATTCACTAGCGGTTAGCACAGATACGCAGTATTTT.

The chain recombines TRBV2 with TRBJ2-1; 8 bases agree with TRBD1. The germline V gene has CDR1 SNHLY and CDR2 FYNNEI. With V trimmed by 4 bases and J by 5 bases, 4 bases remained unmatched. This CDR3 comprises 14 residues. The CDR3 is CASSAGQGHNEQFF. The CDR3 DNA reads TGTGCCAGCAGTGCCGGACAGGGACACAATGAGCAGTTCTTC.